This T cell receptor (beta chain) was obtained from a study of blood T cell repertoires in COVID-19 (dated by TCRdb to 2018 to 2020). Some background on the complete study: Collaborator samples came from the United States, Italy and Spain and covered acute and convalescent phases of COVID-19. Where available, HLA class I and class II types were taken from metadata supplied by the sample provider and were not determined by assay-based typing. Samples were obtained from the ongoing ImmuneRACE study (first 160 participants) and from 1,000 to 1,500 subjects provided by 6 global collaborators. Nearly every sample came with metadata listing a de-identified subject ID, COVID-19 status, age in years and sex. The dataset comprised deeply sampled blood TCRbeta repertoires from subjects exposed to, actively infected with, or recovered from COVID-19. The repertoires were made available in a free public database intended to serve as a resource for research on the immune response to SARS-CoV-2. The material from the prospective study consisted of cDNA or gDNA derived from T cells, B-cell-depleted T cells, or PBMCs. Study-wide findings and limitations: The quantity of clinical and demographic metadata differed by source and by participant and was supplied without curation.

On this clone itself: Its antigen specificity is not known. Per-base quality was not reported, and no clone a single base away is much larger than it.

TCRbeta CDR3 regions were amplified from genomic DNA by means of the immunoSEQ Assay, a bias-controlled multiplex PCR. In the source study's methods: The number of nucleated cells in each sample was estimated from the amplification of reference gene primers within the assay. To quantify the absolute abundance of each unique TCRbeta CDR3 rearrangement, sequence reads were collapsed and filtered. For each sample, productive Simpson clonality was calculated as the square root of Simpson's diversity index over productive rearrangements. TCRdb stores this immuneACCESS table with in-frame sequences only. Part of the clones is absent; in the studies checked, under half of the shortfall reflects unresolved V genes, and no reason is known for the rest. The V and J calls and the clone size are those of that table, but D and trimming were determined from the DNA. The sample table shows about 180,000 clones, and roughly nine tenths are seen once. The leading ten clones occupy less than 25% of the sample.

The collaborating institutions used their own protocols to collect whole blood in K2EDTA tubes. For TCRbeta analysis, collaborators shipped samples as frozen whole blood, isolated PBMCs, or DNA extracted from either of those sample types. The specimen was peripheral blood. The sequence was obtained from a man between 70 and 80 years old with active or convalescent COVID-19.

The DNA reads as follows: TGTGCCAGCTCACCGATTTCTGGGGAGGGGTATGGCTACACCTTC. This translates into CASSPISGEGYGYTF. The rearranged segments are TRBV18 and TRBJ1-2; the best D guess is TRBD1, with 5 bases matching. Taken from the germline V gene, the CDR1 and CDR2 loops are KGHSH and LQKENI. The CDR3 has 15 amino acids, counting the end cysteine and phenylalanine. Only the CDR3 DNA is retained, 45 bases long and in frame from the first base. A distance of 16 bases separates the germline ends of V and J, which lose 3 bases and 5 bases respectively. Reference TRBV18 and TRBJ1-2 proteins supply the regions before and after the CDR3; the full variable domain is: NAGVMQNPRHLVRRRGQEARLRCSPMKGHSHVYWYRQLPEEGLKFMVYLQKENIIDESGMPKERFSAEFPKEGPSILRIQQVVRGDSAAYFCASSPISGEGYGYTFGSGTRLTVV.